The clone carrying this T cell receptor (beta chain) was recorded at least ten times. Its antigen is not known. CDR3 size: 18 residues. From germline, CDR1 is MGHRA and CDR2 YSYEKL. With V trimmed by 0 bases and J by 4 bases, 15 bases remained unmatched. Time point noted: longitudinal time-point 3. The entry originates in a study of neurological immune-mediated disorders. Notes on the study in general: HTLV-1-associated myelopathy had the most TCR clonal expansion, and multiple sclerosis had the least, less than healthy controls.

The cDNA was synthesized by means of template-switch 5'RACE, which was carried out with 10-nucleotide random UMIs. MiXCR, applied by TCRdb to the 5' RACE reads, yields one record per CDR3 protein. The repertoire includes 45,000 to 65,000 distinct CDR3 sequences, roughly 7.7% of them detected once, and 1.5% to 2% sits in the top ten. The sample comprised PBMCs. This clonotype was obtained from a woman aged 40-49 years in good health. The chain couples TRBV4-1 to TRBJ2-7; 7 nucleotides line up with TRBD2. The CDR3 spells CASSQDSLRGVGRYEQYF. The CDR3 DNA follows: TGCGCCAGCAGCCAAGATTCCCTCCGGGGGGTGGGTAGATACGAGCAGTACTTC.